This entry lists 7 T cell receptor beta chains sequenced from one sample in a study of lymphopenia after photon versus proton radiotherapy (dated by TCRdb to about 2019). To prepare the library, the immunoSEQ multiplex PCR assay was applied. What TCRdb holds here is the immuneACCESS table cut down to in-frame rearrangements. Part of the clones is not present; checked against another copy, under half of the missing clones reflect an unresolved V gene, and the others are unexplained. The sample table holds about 18,000 clones, of which roughly 90% were seen once. The ten largest clones take up around 1.7% of the sample. This specimen was peripheral blood, taken from a patient treated with photon-based radiotherapy. The receptors originated from a woman between 40 and 50 years old with cholangiocarcinoma.

This chain connects TRBV30 to TRBJ2-1; D gene unclear. Trimming shortened V by 0 bases and J by 8 bases, and 8 bases separated the two germline ends. The CDR3 runs 12 residues. Germline loops: CDR1 GTSNPN, CDR2 SVGIG (reference sequence). As DNA, the CDR3 is TGTGCCTGGAGTGTGGTATCCTATGAGCAGTTCTTC. Translation gives CAWSVVSYEQFF.

This chain connects TRBV5-1 to TRBJ1-2; no reliable D call. Germline V CDR1 and CDR2: SGHRS, YFSETQ. Trimming cost V 4 bases and J 8 bases, with 12 bases left between them. The CDR3 is 12 amino acids. CDR3 bases: TGCGCCAGCAGCCACGATAGCGGAGGCTACACCTTC. Translating gives CASSHDSGGYTF. The full variable domain, completed using reference TRBV5-1 and TRBJ1-2, is KAGVTQTPRYLIKTRGQQVTLSCSPISGHRSVSWYQQTPGQGLQFLFEYFSETQRNKGNFPGRFSGRQFSNSRSEMNVSTLELGDSALYLCASSHDSGGYTFGSGTRLTVV.

The chain joins TRBV30 to TRBJ1-1, with D possibly matching TRBD1 (5 bases). This CDR3 region has 13 residues. V lost 4 bases and J 2 bases, leaving 11 bases between the germline ends. CDR1 is GTSNPN, CDR2 SVGIG, per germline (reference sequence). Written as DNA, the CDR3 is TGTGCCTGGATAAAGGGGATCAACACTGAAGCTTTCTTT. Protein: CAWIKGINTEAFF.

V usage is TRBV10-1 and J usage is TRBJ2-3; TRBD2 matches at 10 bases. Per the germline V gene, CDR1 is WNHNN and CDR2 is SYGVQD (reference sequence). The CDR3 is 14 residues long. The junction had 2 bases not matched to a gene; V was cut back by 8 bases and J by 0 bases. The CDR3 sequence is CASGSGGSTDTQYF. In nucleotides, the CDR3 is TGCGCCAGCGGTAGCGGGGGGAGCACAGATACGCAGTATTTT.

This chain joins TRBV18 and TRBJ1-1; D possibly corresponds to TRBD1 (5 bases). This CDR3 is built from 15 residues. The germline CDR1 and CDR2 sequences are KGHSH and LQKENI. V lost 3 bases and J 1 base, leaving 12 bases between the germline ends. Written as DNA, the CDR3 is TGTGCCAGCTCACCCTCGGTGGGGCAGAACACTGAAGCTTTCTTT. Translated: CASSPSVGQNTEAFF. The full variable domain, its missing parts supplied by reference TRBV18 and TRBJ1-1, is NAGVMQNPRHLVRRRGQEARLRCSPMKGHSHVYWYRQLPEEGLKFMVYLQKENIIDESGMPKERFSAEFPKEGPSILRIQQVVRGDSAAYFCASSPSVGQNTEAFFGQGTRLTVV.

The chain joins TRBV30 to TRBJ2-3, with 13 bases identical to TRBD2. With V trimmed by 5 bases and J by 4 bases, 6 bases remained unmatched. Germline V gives CDR1 GTSNPN, CDR2 SVGIG (reference sequence). The CDR3 is 15 amino acids. CDR3: CAWQRLAGGADTQYF. The DNA of the CDR3 is TGTGCCTGGCAGAGACTAGCGGGGGGAGCAGATACGCAGTATTTT.

The rearrangement joins TRBV6-6 to TRBJ1-2, with a possible D match to TRBD1 (6 bases). From germline, CDR1 is MNHNY and CDR2 SVGAGI (reference sequence). This CDR3 spans 14 amino acids. Trimming pared 5 bases from V and 3 bases from J, leaving 13 bases between. The CDR3 reads CASSQGLGDYGYTF. The CDR3 region has the DNA TGTGCCAGCAGTCAGGGGTTGGGAGACTATGGCTACACCTTC.